These T cell receptor beta chains were read from a single sample in a study of shared clonotypes between healthy human individuals. Some clones are missing from TCRdb's copy, which holds only in-frame ones; the method was immunoSEQ multiplex PCR. The sample consists of just over 2,000,000 clones, 95% of them appearing once. The specimen was naive CD4+ T cells sorted from blood. These receptor sequences come from a man aged 18 to 35 in good health. The CDR3 runs from the conserved cysteine through the conserved F or W. The D gene is left open where the match is weak. Clone size is given for some rows only: seen once, a few or many times, or a class if the clone is expanded.

j_gene | d_gene | abundance | v_gene | CDR3nt | CDR3aa
TRBJ2-7 | TRBD2 | NA | TRBV6-5 | TGTGCCAGCAGTTACTCGGAGCGGGGGGCTTACGAGCAGTACTTC | CASSYSERGAYEQYF
TRBJ2-6 | NA | NA | TRBV7-2 | TGTGCCAGCAGCCCCGGGGGGGCCAACGTCCTGACTTTC | CASSPGGANVLTF
TRBJ1-3 | NA | once | TRBV7-9 | TGTGCCAGCAGCTCCCTCACAGGGCCCTCTGGAAACACCATATATTTT | CASSSLTGPSGNTIYF
TRBJ2-7 | NA | NA | TRBV6-5 | TGTGCCAGCAGCCGGGGGGCCAACTACGAGCAGTACTTC | CASSRGANYEQYF
TRBJ2-3 | TRBD1 | NA | TRBV2 | TGTGCCAGCAGTGAAGCCCGGACAGGGTCCACGCAGTATTTT | CASSEARTGSTQYF
TRBJ1-5 | NA | NA | TRBV6-1 | TGTGCCAGCAGGGAGTACAATCAGCCCCAGCATTTT | CASREYNQPQHF
TRBJ2-7 | NA | once | TRBV5-1 | TGCGCCAGCAGCCCGACAGTTCTGAGATCTGAGCAGTACTTC | CASSPTVLRSEQYF
TRBJ2-7 | NA | NA | TRBV5-1 | TGCGCCAGCAGCTTGGGTCCTTCCTTTGTCGAGCAGTACTTC | CASSLGPSFVEQYF
TRBJ1-1 | NA | NA | TRBV5-1 | TGCGCCAGCAGCTTCACCGACGGCTTGAACACTGAAGCTTTCTTT | CASSFTDGLNTEAFF
TRBJ2-1 | TRBD1 | NA | TRBV2 | TGTGCCAGCAGGAGACAGGGGGTCACCTACAATGAGCAGTTCTTC | CASRRQGVTYNEQFF
TRBJ2-5 | TRBD2 | NA | TRBV7-8 | TGTGCCAGCAGCCCGCGGGGGGGTGGTGAGACCCAGTACTTC | CASSPRGGGETQYF
TRBJ1-1 | TRBD1 | NA | TRBV7-8 | TGTGCCAGCAGCTTAAGGACAGGGGCTGAAGCTTTCTTT | CASSLRTGAEAFF
TRBJ1-6 | NA | NA | TRBV6-1 | TGTGCCAGCACCAAAGCCTGGCAGGGGAACACACCCCTCCACTTT | CASTKAWQGNTPLHF
TRBJ2-5 | TRBD1 | NA | TRBV2 | TGTGCCAGTACCGGGACAGGGGTAGAGACCCAGTACTTC | CASTGTGVETQYF
TRBJ1-5 | NA | NA | TRBV6-1 | TGTGCCAGCACCGCCCTCCGGGACATATCTCAGCCCCAGCATTTT | CASTALRDISQPQHF
TRBJ2-3 | TRBD2 | NA | TRBV18 | TGTGCCAGCTCACCACGGAGACTAGCGGGAGCGTTTGGGACAGATACGCAGTATTTT | CASSPRRLAGAFGTDTQYF
TRBJ2-5 | NA | NA | TRBV9 | TGTGCCAGCAGCGTGGGTGTCCAAGAGACCCAGTACTTC | CASSVGVQETQYF
TRBJ2-5 | TRBD2 | once | TRBV2 | TGTGCCAGCAGTGATAGAAGCGGGGGGGCCCAAGAGACCCAGTACTTC | CASSDRSGGAQETQYF
TRBJ1-1 | TRBD1 | NA | TRBV6-6 | TGTGCCAGCAGCCTCCGGGCTCGGGACAGCAATGAAGCTTTCTTT | CASSLRARDSNEAFF
TRBJ1-6 | NA | NA | TRBV4-3 | TGCGCCAGCAGCCAAGTTCGTCAGGGAGGTTCGTGGCATTCACCCCTCCACTTT | CASSQVRQGGSWHSPLHF
TRBJ2-7 | NA | once | TRBV10-3 | TGTGCCATCAGCCTTAGGACCGGGGACGAGCAGTACTTC | CAISLRTGDEQYF
TRBJ1-2 | NA | once | TRBV4-3 | TGCGCCAGCAGCCAAGGTTACAGATTTGCAGACTATGGCTACACCTTC | CASSQGYRFADYGYTF
TRBJ2-5 | NA | NA | TRBV30 | TGTGCCTGGAGCGGATCTGGCGAGACCCAGTACTTC | CAWSGSGETQYF
TRBJ2-1 | NA | NA | TRBV28 | TGTGCCAGCAGTATTAGCGGGACAGACAATGAGCAGTTCTTC | CASSISGTDNEQFF
TRBJ2-2 | NA | NA | TRBV10-3 | TGTGCCATCAGTGACACCCAGCCCGGGGAGCTGTTTTTT | CAISDTQPGELFF
TRBJ2-5 | NA | NA | TRBV6-4 | TGTGCCAGCAGTGAGGAGGGAAAAGAGACCCAGTACTTC | CASSEEGKETQYF
TRBJ1-6 | NA | NA | TRBV30 | TGTGCCTGGAGTGACAGGGTGGATTCACCCCTCCACTTT | CAWSDRVDSPLHF
TRBJ1-4 | NA | NA | TRBV5-1 | TGCGCCAGCAGCTCCGGAGGAGGAAGTGAAAAACTGTTTTTT | CASSSGGGSEKLFF
TRBJ2-5 | TRBD1 | NA | TRBV5-1 | TGCGCCAGCAGCTTTGGGACAGCTCCAGAGACCCAGTACTTC | CASSFGTAPETQYF
TRBJ1-3 | NA | NA | TRBV7-2 | TGTGCCAGCAGCCTATACGGGGTGGAGGTCTCAAACACCATATATTTT | CASSLYGVEVSNTIYF
TRBJ2-4 | NA | NA | TRBV5-4 | TGTGCCAGCAGCCAACAGATGGCCAAAAACATTCAGTACTTC | CASSQQMAKNIQYF
TRBJ2-5 | NA | NA | TRBV28 | TGTGCCAGCAGTTTATTGAAAGAGACCCAGTACTTC | CASSLLKETQYF
TRBJ1-5 | NA | NA | TRBV19 | TGTGCCAGTAGTATAGGACAGGGCAATCAGCCCCAGCATTTT | CASSIGQGNQPQHF
TRBJ1-1 | NA | NA | TRBV7-6 | TGTGCCAGCAGCCCACTGGGGGAGACTGAAGCTTTCTTT | CASSPLGETEAFF
TRBJ1-6 | NA | NA | TRBV5-6 | TGTGCCAGCAGCTTGGTAAGGGGGGCCTCCGGCGCACCCCTCCACTTT | CASSLVRGASGAPLHF
TRBJ2-5 | TRBD2 | NA | TRBV5-4 | TGTGCCAGCAGCCCGGCCCGGGATCGCGGGGGCCAAGAGACCCAGTACTTC | CASSPARDRGGQETQYF
TRBJ1-1 | NA | NA | TRBV30 | TGTGCCTGGACCAACTTTATGGGGGTTACTGAAGCTTTCTTT | CAWTNFMGVTEAFF
TRBJ1-2 | NA | NA | TRBV6-5 | TGTGCCAGCTCGGGCCTCGGAGGGTATGGCTACACCTTC | CASSGLGGYGYTF
TRBJ2-5 | TRBD1 | NA | TRBV7-8 | TGTGCCACGACGGGACAGGGGGCGCCCCAAGAGACCCAGTACTTC | CATTGQGAPQETQYF
TRBJ2-7 | NA | NA | TRBV10-1 | TGCGCCAGCAGTGAGAGGGGCGAGCAGTACTTC | CASSERGEQYF
TRBJ1-1 | NA | NA | TRBV27 | TGTGCCAGCAGTTTTAACAGACTAACGAACACTGAAGCTTTCTTT | CASSFNRLTNTEAFF
TRBJ2-1 | NA | NA | TRBV4-1 | TGCGCCAGCAGCCAAGAATCGGCAAGCTCCTACAATGAGCAGTTCTTC | CASSQESASSYNEQFF
TRBJ1-6 | NA | NA | TRBV7-8 | TGTGCCAGCAGCTTAATCAACGGAAATAATTCACCCCTCCACTTT | CASSLINGNNSPLHF
TRBJ1-2 | NA | once | TRBV14 | TGTGCCAGCAGCCCTCAGACAGGAGCCTATGGCTACACCTTC | CASSPQTGAYGYTF
TRBJ1-6 | NA | once | TRBV5-4 | TGTGCCAGCAGCTTGGACCCTCGCTCACCCCTCCACTTT | CASSLDPRSPLHF
TRBJ1-3 | NA | NA | TRBV5-1 | TGCGCCAGCAGCTTGGCTTCCCTCAATACTGGAAACACCATATATTTT | CASSLASLNTGNTIYF
TRBJ2-7 | NA | NA | TRBV29-1 | TGCAGCGGGGGGGACCTCTACGAGCAGTACTTC | CSGGDLYEQYF
TRBJ2-5 | TRBD1 | NA | TRBV5-4 | TGTGCCAGCAGACGGGACAGGTACCAAGAGACCCAGTACTTC | CASRRDRYQETQYF
TRBJ1-4 | NA | NA | TRBV6-5 | TGTGCCAGCACTCGTTTTGGGAATGAAAAACTGTTTTTT | CASTRFGNEKLFF
TRBJ2-7 | TRBD1 | NA | TRBV5-1 | TGCGCCAGCAGCGTCGGGACAGGGAAACCCTACGAGCAGTACTTC | CASSVGTGKPYEQYF
TRBJ2-7 | NA | NA | TRBV18 | TGTGCCAGCTCACCTTTGGGGCATTCCTACGAGCAGTACTTC | CASSPLGHSYEQYF
TRBJ2-5 | NA | NA | TRBV9 | TGTGCCAGCAGCGCCCTCCAAGAGACCCAGTACTTC | CASSALQETQYF
TRBJ2-6 | NA | NA | TRBV2 | TGTGCCAGCAACTTGGACAGAAATAACGCTGCTGGGGCCAACGTCCTGACTTTC | CASNLDRNNAAGANVLTF
TRBJ1-2 | TRBD1 | NA | TRBV7-2 | TGTGCCAGCAGCGATGGACCGGGACAGATCTATGGCTACACCTTC | CASSDGPGQIYGYTF
TRBJ2-1 | NA | NA | TRBV5-4 | TGTGCCAGCAGCTACCCAGATCCTTCGGGTGAGCAGTTCTTC | CASSYPDPSGEQFF
TRBJ1-4 | NA | once | TRBV19 | TGTGCCAGTACCTCAACAGGGCGGAAACTGTTTTTT | CASTSTGRKLFF
TRBJ1-4 | NA | NA | TRBV5-1 | TGCGCCAGCAGCTTGGATCGGGGGTCCGGTGAAAAACTGTTTTTT | CASSLDRGSGEKLFF